This T cell receptor beta chain was retrieved from a study of cytomegalovirus exposure and HLA in healthy donors. Findings and limits, study-wide: A later analysis reported that several of the most significant clusters appeared to be linked to common viral pathogens, among them Epstein-Barr virus.

Vbeta (60) and Jbeta (13) primers were used in the PCR. The data were produced by immunoSEQ multiplex PCR, yet TCRdb's version contains in-frame clones alone and is incomplete. The sample shows tens of thousands of clones, roughly four fifths of them seen only once. Losses at the gene ends were 3 bases for V and 0 bases for J; bases not matched to a gene: 9. This CDR3 comprises 18 residues. Germline V CDR1 and CDR2: SGHNT, YYREEE (reference sequence). A note on this clone: The antigen is unknown.

The rearrangement joins TRBV5-4 to TRBJ2-6, with TRBD1 identical over 7 bases. The TCR was taken from a woman aged 40 to 50 in good health and CMV-seropositive. The sequenced material came from PBMCs. CDR3 nucleotide sequence: TGTGCCAGCAGCTCCACCGGACAGGCCTCCTCTGGGGCCAACGTCCTGACTTTC. It is translated as CASSSTGQASSGANVLTF.